One and the same sample provided the 28 T cell receptor beta chains below, sequenced in a study of blood T cells in healthy people across ages. Combining a sample-barcoded 5' primer with a J-beta primer mix, a second PCR ran for roughly 7 to 11 cycles. TCRdb re-derived calls from the 5' RACE reads in MiXCR, one entry per CDR3 protein. This repertoire shows approximately 800,000 distinct CDR3 sequences, roughly 26% found once; its top ten account for around 2.9%. This sample also belongs to another study, concerning T cells of mothers and their children.

The sample comprised blood. Receptor source: a boy aged 5-17 years in good health.

The gene calls are TRBV13 and TRBJ2-5; 12 positions match TRBD2. The DNA matches TRBJ2-1 better at its end, which makes the J call doubtful. The CDR3 has 16 residues. Germline V gene lookup returns CDR1 PRHDT and CDR2 FYEKMQ (reference sequence). DNA for the CDR3: TGTGCCAGCAGCTCTTGGACTAGCGGGGATGTGTATGAGCAGTTCTTC. Encoded protein: CASSSWTSGDVYEQFF.

The chain has TRBV3-1 and TRBJ1-2; tentative D call: TRBD1 (6 bases). The CDR3 length is 16 residues. Germline assignment: CDR1 LGHDT and CDR2 YNNKEL (reference sequence). V was trimmed by 3 bases and J by 6 bases, leaving 20 bases between them. For the CDR3, the DNA is TGTGCCAGCAGCCAGCCCGGGACACTTATTCAGGATGGCTACACCTTC. Translation gives CASSQPGTLIQDGYTF.

Only a few counts were recorded for this clonotype. This chain connects TRBV5-6 to TRBJ2-5; 8 bases line up with TRBD1. CDR1 is SGHDT and CDR2 is YYEEEE in the germline V gene. This CDR3 comprises 15 residues. Trimming removed 0 bases from V and 5 bases from J; junction bases left unmatched: 6. The CDR3 sequence is CASSLVSGGPETQYF. DNA of the CDR3: TGTGCCAGCAGCTTGGTTTCAGGGGGCCCCGAGACCCAGTACTTC.

This clonotype has just a few counts. A junction boundary mismatches the germline segment, possibly from a read error. The chain links TRBV7-3 to TRBJ2-1; TRBD2 matches 8 bases. This CDR3 comprises 19 residues. CDR1 is SGHTA, CDR2 FQGTGA, per germline. CDR3 loop: CASSPRGSGTTSSYNEQFF. Written as DNA, the CDR3 is TGCGCCAGCAGCCCCCGGGGTAGCGGGACAACGAGCTCCTACAATGAGCAGTTCTTC.

The gene calls are TRBV4-1 and TRBJ1-2; possibly TRBD1 for D (6 bases). V shed 0 bases and J shed 4 bases, with 12 bases lying between them. Per the germline V gene, CDR1 is MGHRA and CDR2 is YSYEKL. This CDR3 spans 15 amino acids. The CDR3 reads CASSQDEQGPYGYTF. DNA of the CDR3: TGCGCCAGCAGCCAAGATGAACAGGGCCCCTATGGCTACACCTTC.

This chain's CDR3 is CASSVTPDQETQYF. CDR3 sequence (DNA): TGTGCCAGCAGCGTGACCCCGGACCAAGAGACCCAGTACTTC. The chain carries TRBV9 and TRBJ2-5; D ambiguous. Germline V gene lookup returns CDR1 SGDLS and CDR2 YYNGEE. V lost 2 bases and J lost 0, with 8 bases in between. This CDR3 comprises 14 residues. Looking up the rest from reference TRBV9 and TRBJ2-5 gives the full variable domain: DSGVTQTPKHLITATGQRVTLRCSPRSGDLSVYWYQQSLDQGLQFLIQYYNGEERAKGNILERFSAQQFPDLHSELNLSSLELGDSALYFCASSVTPDQETQYFGPGTRLLVL.

J is TRBJ1-4 and V is TRBV28; 10 nucleotides line up with TRBD1. Trimming took 7 bases from V and 7 from J; bases not matched to a gene: 15. This CDR3 is built from 17 residues. Per germline, CDR1 MDHEN and CDR2 SYDVKM. CDR3 loop: CASKRLLWDRGGEKLFF. CDR3 coding DNA: TGTGCCAGCAAACGCTTGTTGTGGGACAGGGGAGGTGAAAAACTGTTTTTT.

The chain joins TRBV6-5 to TRBJ1-2, with D unclear. The CDR3 runs to 14 residues. Germline V gene lookup returns CDR1 MNHEY and CDR2 SVGAGI. Trimming shortened V by 5 bases and J by 2 bases, and 12 bases separated the two germline ends. CDR3 region: CASSHPGRNYGYTF. The CDR3 coding sequence is TGTGCCAGCAGTCATCCGGGCCGCAACTATGGCTACACCTTC.

This clonotype has ten or more counts. This chain links TRBV4-2 with TRBJ2-6; tentatively, D is TRBD1 (5 bases). Germline V gene lookup returns CDR1 LGHNA and CDR2 YNFKEQ. Trimming removed 4 bases from V and 0 bases from J, with 13 bases in between. The CDR3 extends over 17 amino acids. CDR3 in amino acids: CASSRFDRSSGANVLTF. The CDR3 region has the DNA TGTGCCAGCAGCCGCTTCGACAGATCCTCTGGGGCCAACGTCCTGACTTTC.

This clonotype showed up just a few times. CDR3 region: CASSLLDRGRPYEQYF. The CDR3, as DNA: TGTGCCAGCAGTCTCCTGGACAGGGGACGCCCCTACGAGCAGTACTTC. The chain has TRBV6-1 and TRBJ2-7, with TRBD1 matching over 9 bases. V trimming: 5 bases; J trimming: 2 bases; junction bases outside the gene matches: 10. The CDR3 is made up of 16 amino acids. Germline CDR1 reads MNHNS; CDR2 reads SASEGT.

This clonotype was picked up a small number of times. The chain has TRBV12-3 or TRBV12-4 and TRBJ1-2, with D perhaps TRBD1 (5 bases). The CDR3 is 13 residues long. Trimming took off 2 bases at V and 4 bases at J, with 8 bases between the two ends. The CDR3 reads CASSLRDSYGYTF. DNA of the CDR3: TGTGCCAGCAGTTTACGAGACAGCTATGGCTACACCTTC.

The V call is TRBV20-1, the J call TRBJ2-2; D remains ambiguous. This CDR3 is 15 amino acids long. The germline V and J ends were trimmed by 0 bases and 4 bases, with 12 bases remaining between them. Germline V CDR1 and CDR2: DFQATT, SNEGSKA (reference sequence). In nucleotides, the CDR3 is TGCAGTGCTAGAGATCCCCTTTCGTCCACCGGGGAGCTGTTTTTT. As protein: CSARDPLSSTGELFF.

This clonotype came up a few times. The chain recombines TRBV27 with TRBJ2-5; 10 nucleotides line up with TRBD2. The DNA end is more similar to TRBJ2-1, so the J call may be wrong. The CDR3 is 17 amino acids. Germline assignment: CDR1 MNHEY and CDR2 SMNVEV (reference sequence). The DNA for the CDR3 is TGTGCCAGCCTACAGCGGGGGGGGCCCTCGACGGGGAATGAGCAGTTCTTC. Its translation is CASLQRGGPSTGNEQFF.

This clonotype was counted many times. The chain has TRBV5-1 and TRBJ2-7, with 8 bases that match TRBD1. Trimming removed 3 bases from V and 0 bases from J; junction bases left unmatched: 11. The CDR3 consists of 17 residues. CDR1 SGHRS and CDR2 YFSETQ come from the germline V gene. CDR3 protein: CASSSKPGQDFSYEQYF. CDR3 nucleotide sequence: TGCGCCAGCAGCTCAAAACCGGGACAGGACTTCTCCTACGAGCAGTACTTC.

This clonotype was observed at least ten times. The chain is built from TRBV2 and TRBJ2-7; D is ambiguous. Trimming stripped 6 bases from V and 2 bases from J, with 8 bases between. Germline CDR1 is SNHLY and CDR2 is FYNNEI. This CDR3 is built from 12 residues. CDR3 amino acids: CASRGSPYEQYF. CDR3 in DNA: TGTGCCAGCAGGGGCAGCCCCTACGAGCAGTACTTC.

This clonotype was counted at least ten times. The chain has TRBV12-3 or TRBV12-4 and TRBJ2-5, with D uncertain. The V end was cut by 2 bases, the J end by 4 bases, with 11 bases between. This CDR3 comprises 14 residues. CDR3 in amino acids: CASSLQASLETQYF. The CDR3 DNA sequence: TGTGCCAGCAGTTTACAGGCCAGTTTAGAGACCCAGTACTTC.

This rearrangement joins TRBV10-3 to TRBJ2-1, with 7 bases aligning to TRBD1. The J call may be mistaken, given a closer DNA end match to TRBJ2-7. Germline V gives CDR1 ENHRY, CDR2 SYGVKD. The CDR3 sequence is 13 residues long. DNA of the CDR3: TGTGCCATCAGTGCGCCAGGGGGCTACGAGCAGTACTTC. This sequence encodes CAISAPGGYEQYF.

The rearrangement links TRBV6-4 to TRBJ2-5; maybe TRBD1 (6 bases). The germline V gene has CDR1 MRHNA and CDR2 SNTAGT. CDR3 length: 15 residues. V was clipped by 4 bases and J by 1 base, with 13 bases between them. Written as DNA, the CDR3 is TGTGCCAGCAGTGTATTTTGGGGGCCCCAAGAGACCCAGTACTTC. Amino acids: CASSVFWGPQETQYF.

The chain is built from TRBV6-5 and TRBJ2-1; D call uncertain. Germline CDR1 and CDR2: MNHEY and SVGAGI. Trimming cost V 10 bases and J 4 bases, with 14 bases left between them. CDR3 length: 13 residues. The CDR3 loop reads CATRLGGYNEQFF. CDR3 bases: TGTGCCACCCGACTTGGCGGATACAATGAGCAGTTCTTC.

This clonotype was counted between two and nine times. The CDR3 loop reads CASRHPGPSSYNEQFF. In nucleotides, the CDR3 is TGTGCCAGCAGACACCCGGGACCAAGCTCCTACAATGAGCAGTTCTTC. The chain joins TRBV6-2 or TRBV6-3 to TRBJ2-1; D may match TRBD1 or TRBD2 (5 bases each). This CDR3 region has 16 residues. Per the germline V gene, CDR1 is MNHEY and CDR2 is SVGEGT. The V gene lost 6 bases and the J gene lost 0 bases, with 15 bases spanning the gap.

This clonotype came up a few times. V and J are TRBV2 and TRBJ2-1; D unresolved. The CDR3 extends over 14 amino acids. Trimming stripped 4 bases from V and 2 bases from J, with 9 bases between. Germline-derived CDR1 and CDR2 are SNHLY and FYNNEI. In DNA form, the CDR3 reads TGTGCCAGCAGTGGGGGTGCTACCTACAATGAGCAGTTCTTC. Protein sequence: CASSGGATYNEQFF.

The chain joins TRBV2 to TRBJ1-2; tentative D call: TRBD1 (5 bases). The germline V and J ends were trimmed by 6 bases and 5 bases, with 19 bases remaining between them. The CDR3 is 15 residues long. Germline assignment: CDR1 SNHLY and CDR2 FYNNEI. The CDR3 DNA reads as TGTGCCAGCAGGGAGGGGTCCGGGATAGGATATGGCTACACCTTC. This sequence encodes CASREGSGIGYGYTF.

This clonotype was seen more than once but under ten times. The DNA for the CDR3 is TGTGCCAGCACATCTTGGGGGTATGGGACAGCTTCCTACGAGCAGTACTTC. As protein: CASTSWGYGTASYEQYF. The chain recombines TRBV28 with TRBJ2-7, with TRBD1 matching 7 bases. The CDR3 is made up of 17 amino acids. CDR1 MDHEN and CDR2 SYDVKM come from the germline V gene. Losses at the gene ends were 7 bases for V and 1 base for J; bases not matched to a gene: 16.

This clonotype was detected only a few times. The chain joins TRBV9 to TRBJ2-2; TRBD1 agrees at 9 bases. CDR3 size: 19 residues. Trimming at V came to 0 bases and at J to 2 bases, leaving 11 bases not matched to a gene. The germline V gene has CDR1 SGDLS and CDR2 YYNGEE. The CDR3 loop reads CASSVDGTGLRVNTGELFF. The CDR3 DNA follows: TGTGCCAGCAGCGTAGACGGGACAGGGTTAAGGGTAAACACCGGGGAGCTGTTTTTT.

V gene TRBV12-3 or TRBV12-4 combines with J gene TRBJ2-7; D gene uncertain. The CDR3 sequence is 13 residues long. Trimming removed 7 bases at V and 5 bases at J, with 15 bases between. The CDR3 sequence: CASTPGGLHEQYF. CDR3 in DNA: TGTGCCAGCACTCCCGGTGGGCTCCACGAGCAGTACTTC.

The J gene is TRBJ1-5, the V gene TRBV6-1; TRBD1 agrees at 7 bases. The CDR3 is 14 amino acids. J was trimmed by 1 base and V by 7 bases; bases with no gene match: 4. Germline lookup yields CDR1 MNHNS and CDR2 SASEGT. The CDR3 DNA reads as TGTGCCAGCAAGACAGGGATAAGCAATCAGCCCCAGCATTTT. It codes for CASKTGISNQPQHF.

The J gene is TRBJ2-1, the V gene TRBV19; D gene ambiguous. The end of the DNA fits TRBJ2-7 better, so the J call may be wrong. Germline CDR1 LNHDA, CDR2 SQIVND (reference sequence). The length of the CDR3 is 13 residues. The CDR3 coding sequence is TGTGCCAGTAGTTCCCCGACATCCTTCGGGCAGTACTTC. Its translation: CASSSPTSFGQYF.

This clonotype occurred a few times. The chain employs TRBV24-1 and TRBJ1-2; D unclear. Per germline, CDR1 KGHDR and CDR2 SFDVKD. The ends were cut back, 2 bases at V and 4 bases at J, with 10 bases in the middle. The CDR3 length is 14 residues. The CDR3 DNA is TGTGCCACCAGTGATTCTTGGGCCCCCTATGGCTACACCTTC. Protein: CATSDSWAPYGYTF.